This T cell receptor beta chain was captured in a study of cytomegalovirus exposure and HLA in healthy donors. Study-level points and caveats: The tendency of first-cohort TCR clusters to co-occur in the roughly 130 validation repertoires emerged from a later analysis. Researchers catalogued 150 or so TCR beta chains as cytomegalovirus-associated.

Profiling relied on immunoSEQ multiplex PCR, and the TCRdb table lists in-frame clones only, not all of them. This sample has about 78,000 clones, with almost 97% found just once. About this clone itself: What it binds is unknown.

The sequenced sample consisted of PBMCs. This sequence was found in a man in his late teens or twenties in good health and CMV-seropositive.

CDR3 sequence: CALAEAFF. The DNA for the CDR3 is TGTGCGTTGGCAGAAGCTTTCTTT. The V gene is TRBV6-1, the J gene TRBJ1-1; no clear D gene. CDR1 and CDR2 from the germline V gene are MNHNS and SASEGT. There are 8 residues in the CDR3.